A selection of T cell receptor beta chains follows, all from one sample in a study of CD8 T cells in ankylosing spondylitis. TCRdb reanalysed the 5' RACE reads using MiXCR and keeps one entry per CDR3 protein. The table shows 500,000 to 650,000 distinct CDR3 sequences, with approximately 5% occurring only once. Sequencing was carried out using blood, either unsorted or a sorted T cell fraction (not recorded which). Every receptor here comes from a male donor with ankylosing spondylitis. The CDR3 runs from the conserved cysteine through the conserved F or W. A D gene is named only where the DNA matches it firmly. The size entry is marked missing in some rows and otherwise reads once, few, many or a size class.

d_gene	v_gene	abundance	j_gene	CDR3aa	CDR3nt
TRBD1	TRBV20-1	many	TRBJ1-2	CSAMWDRGSYTF	TGCAGTGCCATGTGGGACAGGGGAAGCTACACCTTC
NA	TRBV7-2	many	TRBJ2-7	CASSPYRDLEQYF	TGTGCCAGCAGCCCTTACCGGGACCTCGAGCAGTACTTC
NA	TRBV5-1	few	TRBJ2-3	CASSFYYSDTQYF	TGCGCCAGCAGCTTCTACTACTCAGATACGCAGTATTTT
TRBD2	TRBV29-1	many	TRBJ2-5	CSVEGGRALETQYF	TGCAGCGTTGAGGGCGGGAGGGCTTTGGAGACCCAGTACTTC
NA	TRBV4-1	many	TRBJ2-1	CASSQVTGTLYNEQFF	TGCGCCAGCAGCCAAGTGACTGGAACTTTGTACAATGAGCAGTTCTTC
TRBD1	TRBV20-1	many	TRBJ2-3	CSARDARATGQTTDTQYF	TGCAGTGCTAGAGATGCGCGGGCTACGGGACAGACCACAGATACGCAGTATTTT
TRBD2	TRBV20-1	many	TRBJ2-4	CSATASGAKNIQYF	TGCAGTGCTACGGCTAGCGGAGCCAAAAACATTCAGTACTTC
NA	TRBV20-1	many	TRBJ1-6	CSASLNSPLHF	TGCAGTGCTAGTTTGAATTCACCCCTCCACTTT
NA	TRBV7-9	many	TRBJ1-3	CASSLAASGNTIYF	TGTGCCAGCAGCTTAGCTGCATCCGGAAACACCATATATTTT
NA	TRBV7-9	many	TRBJ2-5	CASQGFETQYF	TGTGCCAGCCAGGGATTTGAGACCCAGTACTTC
TRBD1	TRBV12-3/TRBV12-4	few	TRBJ1-6	CASSPTGVGSPLHF	TGTGCCAGCAGTCCGACAGGGGTCGGCTCACCCCTCCACTTT
TRBD1	TRBV5-1	many	TRBJ2-1	CASSWTGGEQFF	TGCGCCAGCAGCTGGACAGGAGGTGAGCAGTTCTTC
NA	TRBV5-1	many	TRBJ2-3	CASSLGPGHNTDTQYF	TGCGCCAGCAGCTTGGGCCCTGGACACAACACAGATACGCAGTATTTT
TRBD1	TRBV15	many	TRBJ1-1	CATSRGTGALNTEAFF	TGTGCCACCAGCAGGGGGACAGGGGCGCTGAACACTGAAGCTTTCTTT
TRBD2	TRBV29-1	many	TRBJ2-2	CSVLLAGGDGELFF	TGCAGCGTTCTACTAGCGGGAGGCGACGGGGAGCTGTTTTTT
NA	TRBV12-3/TRBV12-4	many	TRBJ2-7	CASSSYTGTHEQYF	TGTGCCAGCAGTTCATACACAGGGACGCACGAGCAGTACTTC
NA	TRBV30	many	TRBJ1-1	CAWSLGFTEAFF	TGTGCCTGGAGTTTGGGGTTCACTGAAGCTTTCTTT
NA	TRBV20-1	NA	TRBJ1-5	CSARVRNSNQPQHF	TGCAGTGCTAGAGTTAGAAATAGCAATCAGCCCCAGCATTTT
NA	TRBV29-1	many	TRBJ2-3	CSVTPDRDSDTQYF	TGCAGCGTTACCCCTGACAGGGACTCAGATACGCAGTATTTT
NA	TRBV20-1	NA	TRBJ2-7	CSAGGWGGFSYEQYF	TGCAGTGCTGGGGGCTGGGGCGGGTTCTCCTACGAGCAGTACTTC
NA	TRBV5-1	few	TRBJ2-7	CASSPGSWDTFSYEQYF	TGCGCCAGCAGCCCGGGTAGTTGGGACACCTTCTCCTACGAGCAGTACTTC
NA	TRBV20-1	many	TRBJ2-1	CSARVSHSQVVYNEQFF	TGCAGTGCTAGAGTCAGTCATTCGCAAGTCGTCTACAATGAGCAGTTCTTC
NA	TRBV13	many	TRBJ2-7	CASSPRTRKEQYF	TGTGCCAGCAGCCCTCGGACCCGAAAAGAGCAGTACTTC
NA	TRBV7-9	few	TRBJ1-4	CASSLTLGGLFF	TGTGCCAGCAGCCTAACTCTAGGCGGGCTGTTTTTT
TRBD2	TRBV6-5	NA	TRBJ2-5	CASSSLAGGSETQYF	TGTGCCAGCAGTTCACTAGCGGGAGGGAGTGAGACCCAGTACTTC
NA	TRBV12-3/TRBV12-4	many	TRBJ2-5	CASSSGADQETQYF	TGTGCCAGCAGCTCCGGGGCAGACCAAGAGACCCAGTACTTC
TRBD2	TRBV5-1	many	TRBJ2-3	CASSLWTRNTDTQYF	TGCGCCAGCAGCTTGTGGACTAGAAACACAGATACGCAGTATTTT
NA	TRBV18	few	TRBJ2-1	CASSPSESSYNEQFF	TGTGCCAGCTCACCATCGGAGAGCTCCTACAATGAGCAGTTCTTC
NA	TRBV2	NA	TRBJ2-5	CASGLPQYF	TGTGCCAGCGGCCTGCCTCAGTACTTC
TRBD1	TRBV11-2	NA	TRBJ2-3	CASSPRQGSVPDTQYF	TGTGCCAGCAGCCCCCGACAGGGCAGTGTGCCAGATACGCAGTATTTT
TRBD1	TRBV7-9	NA	TRBJ1-4	CASSSGQEANEKLFF	TGTGCCAGCAGCTCGGGACAGGAGGCTAATGAAAAACTGTTTTTT
NA	TRBV20-1	many	TRBJ1-1	CSAGLDSNTEAFF	TGCAGTGCTGGCCTTGACTCGAACACTGAAGCTTTCTTT
NA	TRBV12-3/TRBV12-4	many	TRBJ1-1	CASSLYASPGPEAFF	TGTGCCAGCAGTTTATACGCTTCCCCGGGCCCTGAAGCTTTCTTT
TRBD1	TRBV4-1	many	TRBJ1-2	CASSKTGSVQGYTF	TGCGCCAGCAGCAAGACAGGGTCTGTCCAGGGCTACACCTTC
NA	TRBV5-1	many	TRBJ2-7	CASRDTYEQYF	TGCGCCAGCAGGGACACCTACGAGCAGTACTTC
NA	TRBV20-1	many	TRBJ2-1	CSARDGTTNEQFF	TGCAGTGCTAGAGATGGGACAACCAATGAGCAGTTCTTC
NA	TRBV20-1	many	TRBJ1-3	CSAPVGRAGNTIYF	TGCAGTGCTCCGGTTGGACGGGCGGGAAACACCATATATTTT